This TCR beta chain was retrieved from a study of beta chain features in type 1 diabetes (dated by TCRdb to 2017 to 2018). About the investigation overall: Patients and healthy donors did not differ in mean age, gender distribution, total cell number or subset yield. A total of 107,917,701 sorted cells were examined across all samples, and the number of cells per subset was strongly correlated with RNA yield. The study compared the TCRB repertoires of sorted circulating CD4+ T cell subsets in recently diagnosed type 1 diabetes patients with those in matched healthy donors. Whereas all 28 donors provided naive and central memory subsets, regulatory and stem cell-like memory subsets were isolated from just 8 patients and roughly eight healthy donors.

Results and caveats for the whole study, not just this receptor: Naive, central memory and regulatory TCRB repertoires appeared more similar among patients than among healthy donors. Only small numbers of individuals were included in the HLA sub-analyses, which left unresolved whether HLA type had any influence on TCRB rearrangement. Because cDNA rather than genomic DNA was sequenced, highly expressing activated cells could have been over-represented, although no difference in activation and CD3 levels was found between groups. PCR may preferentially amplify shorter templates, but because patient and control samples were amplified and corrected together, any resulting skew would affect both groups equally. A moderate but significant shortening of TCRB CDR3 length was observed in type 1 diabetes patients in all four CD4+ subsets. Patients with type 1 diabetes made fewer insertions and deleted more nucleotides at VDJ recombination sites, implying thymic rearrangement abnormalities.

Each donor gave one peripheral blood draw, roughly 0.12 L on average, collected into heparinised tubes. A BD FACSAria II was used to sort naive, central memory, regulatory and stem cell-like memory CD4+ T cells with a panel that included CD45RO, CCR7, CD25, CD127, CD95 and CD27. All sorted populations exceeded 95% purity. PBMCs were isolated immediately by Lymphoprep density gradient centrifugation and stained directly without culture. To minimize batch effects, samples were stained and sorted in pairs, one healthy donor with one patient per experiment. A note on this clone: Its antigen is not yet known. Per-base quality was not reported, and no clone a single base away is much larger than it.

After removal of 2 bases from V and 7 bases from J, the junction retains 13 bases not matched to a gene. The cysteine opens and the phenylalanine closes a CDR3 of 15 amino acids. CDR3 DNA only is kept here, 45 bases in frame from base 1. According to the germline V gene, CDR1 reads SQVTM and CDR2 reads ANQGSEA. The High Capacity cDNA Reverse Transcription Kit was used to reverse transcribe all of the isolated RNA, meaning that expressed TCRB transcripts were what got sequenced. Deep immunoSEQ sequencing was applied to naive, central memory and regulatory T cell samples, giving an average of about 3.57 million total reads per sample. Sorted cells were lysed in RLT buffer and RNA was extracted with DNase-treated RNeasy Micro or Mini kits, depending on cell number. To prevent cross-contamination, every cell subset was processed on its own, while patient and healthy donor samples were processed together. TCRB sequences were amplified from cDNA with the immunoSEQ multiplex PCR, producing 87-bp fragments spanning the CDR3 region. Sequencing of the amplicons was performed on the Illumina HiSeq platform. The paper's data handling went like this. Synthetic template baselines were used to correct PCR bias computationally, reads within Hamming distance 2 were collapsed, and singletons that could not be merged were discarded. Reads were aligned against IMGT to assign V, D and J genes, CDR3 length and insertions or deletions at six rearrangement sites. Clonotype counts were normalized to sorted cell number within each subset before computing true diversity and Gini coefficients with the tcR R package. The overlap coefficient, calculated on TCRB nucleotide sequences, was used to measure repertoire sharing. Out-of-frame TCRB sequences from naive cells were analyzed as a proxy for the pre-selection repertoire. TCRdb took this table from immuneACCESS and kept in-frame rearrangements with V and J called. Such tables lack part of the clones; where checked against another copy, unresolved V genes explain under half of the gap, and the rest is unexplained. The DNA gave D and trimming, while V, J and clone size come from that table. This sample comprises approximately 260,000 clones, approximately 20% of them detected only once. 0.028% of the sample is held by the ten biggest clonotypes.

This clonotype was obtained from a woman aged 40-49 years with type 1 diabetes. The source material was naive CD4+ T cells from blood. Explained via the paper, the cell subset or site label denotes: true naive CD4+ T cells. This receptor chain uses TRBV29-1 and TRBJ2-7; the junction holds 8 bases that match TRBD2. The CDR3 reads CSVEPAGAPLEEQYF. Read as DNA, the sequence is TGCAGCGTTGAACCAGCGGGGGCCCCCCTTGAGGAGCAGTACTTC.